This paragraph reports one T cell receptor beta chain. Some clones are missing from TCRdb's copy, which holds only in-frame ones; the method was immunoSEQ multiplex PCR. The table shows tens of thousands of clones, with roughly three quarters occurring only once. This record comes from a study of CD4+ T cells in melanoma. The clonotype comes from a human donor with melanoma. The sequencing input was tumor tissue.

The CDR3 protein is CASIAIGGGPRDTQYF. The CDR3 bases are TGTGCCAGCATCGCTATCGGAGGGGGGCCTCGGGATACGCAGTATTTT. V gene TRBV7-9 combines with J gene TRBJ2-3; D tentatively reads TRBD1 or TRBD2 (6 bases each). There are 16 residues in the CDR3. Trimming took 7 bases from V and 6 from J, leaving 23 bases between them. Germline V gene data show CDR1 as SEHNR and CDR2 as FQNEAQ (reference sequence).